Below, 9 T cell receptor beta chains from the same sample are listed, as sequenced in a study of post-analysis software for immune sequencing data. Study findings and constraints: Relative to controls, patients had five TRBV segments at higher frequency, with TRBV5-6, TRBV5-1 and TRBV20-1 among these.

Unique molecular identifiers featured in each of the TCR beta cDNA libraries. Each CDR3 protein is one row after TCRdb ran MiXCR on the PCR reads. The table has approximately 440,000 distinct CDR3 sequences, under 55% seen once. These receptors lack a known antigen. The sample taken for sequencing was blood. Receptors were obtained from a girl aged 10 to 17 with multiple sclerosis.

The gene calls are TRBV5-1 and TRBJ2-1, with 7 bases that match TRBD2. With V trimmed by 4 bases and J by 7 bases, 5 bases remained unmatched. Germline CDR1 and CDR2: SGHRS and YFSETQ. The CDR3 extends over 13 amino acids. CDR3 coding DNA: TGCGCCAGCAGCATGAATAGCGGGAATGAGCAGTTCTTC. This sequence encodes CASSMNSGNEQFF.

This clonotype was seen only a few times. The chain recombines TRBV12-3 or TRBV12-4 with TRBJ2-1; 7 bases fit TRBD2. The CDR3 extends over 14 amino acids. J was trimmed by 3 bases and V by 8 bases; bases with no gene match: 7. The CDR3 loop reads CASWKRDLYNEQFF. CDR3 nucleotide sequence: TGTGCCAGCTGGAAGCGGGACCTCTACAATGAGCAGTTCTTC.

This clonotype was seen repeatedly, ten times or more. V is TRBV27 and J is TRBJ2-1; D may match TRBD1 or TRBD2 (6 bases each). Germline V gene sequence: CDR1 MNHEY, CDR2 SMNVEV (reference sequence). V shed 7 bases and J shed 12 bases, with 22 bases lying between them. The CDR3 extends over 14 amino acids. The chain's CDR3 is CASTTEGGWNRQFF. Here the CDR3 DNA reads TGTGCCAGCACCACTGAAGGGGGGTGGAATCGGCAGTTCTTC.

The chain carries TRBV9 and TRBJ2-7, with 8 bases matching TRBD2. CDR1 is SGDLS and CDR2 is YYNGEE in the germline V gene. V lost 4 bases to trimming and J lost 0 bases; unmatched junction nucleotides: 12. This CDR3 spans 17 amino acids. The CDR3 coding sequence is TGTGCCAGCAGCCCTTGGGGGGCGGGAGGTTCCTCCTACGAGCAGTACTTC. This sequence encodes CASSPWGAGGSSYEQYF. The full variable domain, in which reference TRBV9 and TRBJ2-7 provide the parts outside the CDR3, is DSGVTQTPKHLITATGQRVTLRCSPRSGDLSVYWYQQSLDQGLQFLIQYYNGEERAKGNILERFSAQQFPDLHSELNLSSLELGDSALYFCASSPWGAGGSSYEQYFGPGTRLTVT.

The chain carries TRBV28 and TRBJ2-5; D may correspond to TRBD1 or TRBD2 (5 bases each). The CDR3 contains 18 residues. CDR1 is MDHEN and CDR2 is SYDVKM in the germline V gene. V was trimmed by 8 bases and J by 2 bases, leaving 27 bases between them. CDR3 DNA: TGTGCCAGCGGGGGTTCCCTAGCCACGGGAACAGTTCAAGAGACCCAGTACTTC. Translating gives CASGGSLATGTVQETQYF.

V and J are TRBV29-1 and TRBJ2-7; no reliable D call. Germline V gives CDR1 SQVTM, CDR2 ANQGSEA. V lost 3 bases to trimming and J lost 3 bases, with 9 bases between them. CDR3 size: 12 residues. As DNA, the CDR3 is TGCAGCGTTGACAGCAAGCACTACGAGCAGTACTTC. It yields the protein CSVDSKHYEQYF.

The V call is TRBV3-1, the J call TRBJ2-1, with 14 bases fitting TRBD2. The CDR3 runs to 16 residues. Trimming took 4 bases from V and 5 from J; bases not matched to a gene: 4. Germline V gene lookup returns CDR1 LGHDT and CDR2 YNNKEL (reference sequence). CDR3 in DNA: TGTGCCAGCAGCCCGACTAGCGGGAGGGCCCACAATGAGCAGTTCTTC. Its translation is CASSPTSGRAHNEQFF.

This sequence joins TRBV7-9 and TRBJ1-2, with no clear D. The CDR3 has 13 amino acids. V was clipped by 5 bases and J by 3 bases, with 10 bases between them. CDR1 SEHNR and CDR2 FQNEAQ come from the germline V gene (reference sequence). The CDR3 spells CASSLGMHYGYTF. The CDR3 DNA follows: TGTGCCAGCAGCCTCGGTATGCACTATGGCTACACCTTC. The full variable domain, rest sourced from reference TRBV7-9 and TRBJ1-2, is DTGVSQNPRHKITKRGQNVTFRCDPISEHNRLYWYRQTLGQGPEFLTYFQNEAQLEKSRLLSDRFSAERPKGSFSTLEIQRTEQGDSAMYLCASSLGMHYGYTFGSGTRLTVV.

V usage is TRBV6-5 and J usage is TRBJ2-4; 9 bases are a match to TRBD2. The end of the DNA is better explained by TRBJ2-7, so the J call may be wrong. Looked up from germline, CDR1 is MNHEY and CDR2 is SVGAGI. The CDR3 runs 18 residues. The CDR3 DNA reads TGTGCCAGCAGTTACGACGTAATGGCGGGAGGGCCATGGGGCGAGCAGTACTTC. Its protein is CASSYDVMAGGPWGEQYF.